The present T cell receptor beta chain was sequenced within a study of neoadjuvant nivolumab and ipilimumab in lung cancer. Findings of the study overall: Only two of four nivolumab-treated tumors gained richness and clonality by surgery. Pretherapy blood TCR richness correlated positively with resected tumor richness.

This CDR3 comprises 14 residues. After removal of 5 bases from V and 6 bases from J, the junction contained 8 bases not matched to a gene. Germline lookup yields CDR1 SGHTA and CDR2 FQGNSA. With respect to this clone: Its target is not known.

The method was immunoSEQ multiplex PCR; TCRdb's version includes in-frame clones alone and lacks a portion of them. This sample yields 25,000 to 30,000 clones, of which roughly 76% are seen a single time; around a sixth belongs to the top ten. The chain joins TRBV7-2 to TRBJ2-5, with TRBD1 matching 8 bases. This clonotype originated in an adult with non-small cell lung cancer. The material was tumor tissue, obtained after neoadjuvant nivolumab, alone or with ipilimumab, at or shortly before surgery. The CDR3 bases are TGTGCCAGCAGCCTGGACAGGGCGGGGAAGACCCAGTACTTC. Protein: CASSLDRAGKTQYF.